This TCR beta chain was retrieved from a study of cytomegalovirus exposure and HLA in healthy donors. PCR involved 60 Vbeta and 13 Jbeta primers. TCRdb's table, derived via immunoSEQ multiplex PCR, lists solely in-frame clones and lacks some. The sample comprises roughly 170,000 clones, approximately 71% of which are singletons, and about 1.6% rests with the top ten. Trimming took 4 bases from V and 3 from J; bases not matched to a gene: 4. The CDR3 loop spans 15 amino acids. Per germline, CDR1 SGHNT and CDR2 YYREEE (reference sequence). This clonotype was obtained from a girl between 5 and 17 years old in good health and CMV-seronegative. V usage is TRBV5-4 and J usage is TRBJ2-3, with 11 bases matching TRBD2. The sequenced sample was PBMCs. The CDR3 DNA reads as TGTGCCAGCAGCCGTAGCGGGGGGGCGACAGATACGCAGTATTTT. Amino acids: CASSRSGGATDTQYF.